This T cell receptor beta chain was found in a study of T cells in Graves' hyperthyroidism and ophthalmopathy. This clonotype was recorded a few times. TCR beta CDR3 sequences were amplified from RNA transcripts. Primed by the HTBI set, a first-round RT-PCR was run on the TCR CDR3. TCRdb redid the calling of the multiplex PCR reads with MiXCR, one entry per CDR3 protein. The data contain nearly 600,000 distinct CDR3 sequences, approximately 15% of them singletons. The CDR3 loop spans 13 amino acids. The germline V gene has CDR1 MNHNS and CDR2 SASEGT. After removal of 6 bases from V and 8 bases from J, the junction contained 9 bases not matched to a gene.

This receptor was identified in a woman between 18 and 30 years old with Graves' ophthalmopathy. The chain is built from TRBV6-1 and TRBJ1-2; 7 bases fit TRBD1. The sequencing input was blood. The CDR3 DNA sequence: TGTGCCAGCAGAAGACAGGGAGTCTGGGGCTACACCTTC. This gives the protein CASRRQGVWGYTF.